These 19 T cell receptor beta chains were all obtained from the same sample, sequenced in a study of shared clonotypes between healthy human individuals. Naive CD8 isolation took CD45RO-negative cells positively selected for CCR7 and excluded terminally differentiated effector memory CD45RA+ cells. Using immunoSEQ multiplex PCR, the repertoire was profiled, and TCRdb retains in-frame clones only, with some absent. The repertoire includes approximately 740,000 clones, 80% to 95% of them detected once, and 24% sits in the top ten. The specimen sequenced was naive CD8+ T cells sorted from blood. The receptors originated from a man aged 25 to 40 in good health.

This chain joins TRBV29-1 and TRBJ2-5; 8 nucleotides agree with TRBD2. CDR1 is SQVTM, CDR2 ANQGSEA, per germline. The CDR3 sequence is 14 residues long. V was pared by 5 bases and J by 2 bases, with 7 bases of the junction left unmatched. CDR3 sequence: CSVPITSGQETQYF. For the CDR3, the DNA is TGCAGCGTTCCGATCACTAGCGGTCAAGAGACCCAGTACTTC.

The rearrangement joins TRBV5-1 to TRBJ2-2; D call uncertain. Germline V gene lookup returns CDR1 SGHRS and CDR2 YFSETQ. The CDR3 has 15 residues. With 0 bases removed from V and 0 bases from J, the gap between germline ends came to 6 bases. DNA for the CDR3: TGCGCCAGCAGCTTGGAATCTGCGAACACCGGGGAGCTGTTTTTT. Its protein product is CASSLESANTGELFF.

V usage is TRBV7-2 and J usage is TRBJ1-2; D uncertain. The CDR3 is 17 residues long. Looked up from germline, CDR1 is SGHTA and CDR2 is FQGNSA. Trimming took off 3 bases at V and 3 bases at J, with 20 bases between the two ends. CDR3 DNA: TGTGCCAGCAGCTTTAGTAAGGACTTATCTGGTGACTATGGCTACACCTTC. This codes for CASSFSKDLSGDYGYTF.

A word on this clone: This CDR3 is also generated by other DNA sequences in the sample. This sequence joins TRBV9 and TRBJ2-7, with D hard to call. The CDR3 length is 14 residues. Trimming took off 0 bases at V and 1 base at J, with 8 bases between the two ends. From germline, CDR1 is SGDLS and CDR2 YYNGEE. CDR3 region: CASSVAAVSYEQYF. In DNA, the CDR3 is TGTGCCAGCAGCGTAGCAGCAGTTTCCTACGAGCAGTACTTC.

The CDR3 DNA sequence: TGCGCCAGCAGCCAAGCCGGACTCTTAGAAAACTACAATGAGCAGTTCTTC. As protein: CASSQAGLLENYNEQFF. The chain is built from TRBV4-3 and TRBJ2-1, with a tentative D call TRBD2 (5 bases). The CDR3 has 17 amino acids. CDR1 is LGHNA, CDR2 YSLEER, per germline. V dropped 1 base and J dropped 3 bases, with 16 bases sitting between them.

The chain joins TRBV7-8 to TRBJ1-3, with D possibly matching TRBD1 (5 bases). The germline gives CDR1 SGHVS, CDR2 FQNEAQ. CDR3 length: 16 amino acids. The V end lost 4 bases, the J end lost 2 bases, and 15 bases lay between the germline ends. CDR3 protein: CASSSPTAQAGNTIYF. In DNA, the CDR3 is TGTGCCAGCAGCTCACCGACAGCTCAAGCTGGAAACACCATATATTTT. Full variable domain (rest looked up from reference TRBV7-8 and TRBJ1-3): GAGVSQSPRYKVAKRGQDVALRCDPISGHVSLFWYQQALGQGPEFLTYFQNEAQLDKSGLPSDRFFAERPEGSVSTLKIQRTQQEDSAVYLCASSSPTAQAGNTIYFGEGSWLTVV.

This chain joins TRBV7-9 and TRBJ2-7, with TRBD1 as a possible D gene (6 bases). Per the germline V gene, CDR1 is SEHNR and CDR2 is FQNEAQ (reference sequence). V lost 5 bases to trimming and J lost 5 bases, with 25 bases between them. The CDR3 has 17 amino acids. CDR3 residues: CASSATGPRYTGHEQYF. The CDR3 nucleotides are TGTGCCAGCAGCGCCACCGGGCCTAGATACACAGGGCACGAGCAGTACTTC. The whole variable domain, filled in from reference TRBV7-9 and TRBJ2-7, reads DTGVSQNPRHKITKRGQNVTFRCDPISEHNRLYWYRQTLGQGPEFLTYFQNEAQLEKSRLLSDRFSAERPKGSFSTLEIQRTEQGDSAMYLCASSATGPRYTGHEQYFGPGTRLTVT.

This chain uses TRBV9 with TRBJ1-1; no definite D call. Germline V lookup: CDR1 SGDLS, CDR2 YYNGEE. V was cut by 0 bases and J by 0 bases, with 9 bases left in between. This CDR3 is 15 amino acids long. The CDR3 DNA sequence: TGTGCCAGCAGCGTAGCTGGGAGGATGAACACTGAAGCTTTCTTT. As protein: CASSVAGRMNTEAFF.

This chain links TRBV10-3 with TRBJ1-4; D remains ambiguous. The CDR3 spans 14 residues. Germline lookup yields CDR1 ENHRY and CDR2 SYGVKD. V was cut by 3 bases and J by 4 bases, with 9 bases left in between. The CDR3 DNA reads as TGTGCCATCAGTGATCGAGAGGGTAATGAAAAACTGTTTTTT. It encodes CAISDREGNEKLFF.

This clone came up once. CDR3 DNA: TGTGCCAGCAGTTACCAGAGACAGGGGCCGAGTGGGGAGCAGTACTTC. Translating gives CASSYQRQGPSGEQYF. This sequence joins TRBV6-5 and TRBJ2-7; 8 nucleotides match TRBD1. CDR3 length: 16 residues. In germline, CDR1 is MNHEY, CDR2 SVGAGI. V gave up 2 bases and J gave up 7 bases; unmatched junction bases: 13.

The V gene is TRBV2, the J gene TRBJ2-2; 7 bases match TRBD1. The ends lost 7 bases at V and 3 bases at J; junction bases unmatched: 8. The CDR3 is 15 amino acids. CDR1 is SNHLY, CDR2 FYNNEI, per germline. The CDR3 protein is CASKEGASYTGELFF. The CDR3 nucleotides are TGTGCCAGCAAAGAGGGGGCTAGCTACACCGGGGAGCTGTTTTTT.

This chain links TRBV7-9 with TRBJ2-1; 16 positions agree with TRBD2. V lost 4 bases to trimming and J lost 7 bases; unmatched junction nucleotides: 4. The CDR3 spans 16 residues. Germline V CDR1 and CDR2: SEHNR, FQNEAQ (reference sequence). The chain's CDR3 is CASSSTGLAGGNEQFF. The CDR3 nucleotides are TGTGCCAGCAGCTCTACGGGACTAGCGGGAGGGAATGAGCAGTTCTTC.

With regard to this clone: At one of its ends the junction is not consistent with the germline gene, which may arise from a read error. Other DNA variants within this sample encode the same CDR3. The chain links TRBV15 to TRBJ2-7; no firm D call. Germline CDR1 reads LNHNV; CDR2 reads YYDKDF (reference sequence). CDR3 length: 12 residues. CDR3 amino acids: CATADQNYEQYF. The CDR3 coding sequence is TGTGCCACCGCGGACCAAAATTACGAGCAGTATTTC.

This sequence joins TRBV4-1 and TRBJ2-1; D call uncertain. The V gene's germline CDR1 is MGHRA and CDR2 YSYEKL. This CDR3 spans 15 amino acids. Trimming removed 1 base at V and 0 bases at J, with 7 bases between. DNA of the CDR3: TGCGCCAGCAGCCAAGTGGCCAGCTCCTACAATGAGCAGTTCTTC. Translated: CASSQVASSYNEQFF.

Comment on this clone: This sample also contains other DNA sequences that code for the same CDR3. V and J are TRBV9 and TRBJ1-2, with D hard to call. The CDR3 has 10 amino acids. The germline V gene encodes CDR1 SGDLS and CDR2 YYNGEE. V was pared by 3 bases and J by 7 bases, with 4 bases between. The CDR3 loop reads CASSGIGYTF. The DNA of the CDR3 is TGTGCCAGCAGCGGTATTGGCTACACCTTC.

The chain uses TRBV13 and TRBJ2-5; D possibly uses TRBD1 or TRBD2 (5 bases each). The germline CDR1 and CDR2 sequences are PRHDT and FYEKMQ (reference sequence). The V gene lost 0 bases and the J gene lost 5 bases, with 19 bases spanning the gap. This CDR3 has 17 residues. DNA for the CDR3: TGTGCCAGCAGCTTAGGGGGACGGAGGTCTGGAGCGGAGACCCAGTACTTC. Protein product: CASSLGGRRSGAETQYF.

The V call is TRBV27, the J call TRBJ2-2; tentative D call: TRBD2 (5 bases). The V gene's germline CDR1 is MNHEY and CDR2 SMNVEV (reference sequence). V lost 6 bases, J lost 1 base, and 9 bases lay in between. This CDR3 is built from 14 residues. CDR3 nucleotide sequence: TGTGCCAGCAGCGATGGAGGGAACACCGGGGAGCTGTTTTTT. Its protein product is CASSDGGNTGELFF.

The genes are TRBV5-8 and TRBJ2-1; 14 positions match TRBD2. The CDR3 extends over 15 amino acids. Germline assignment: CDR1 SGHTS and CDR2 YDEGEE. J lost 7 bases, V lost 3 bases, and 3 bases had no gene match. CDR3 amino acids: CASSSGTSGRNEQFF. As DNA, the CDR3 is TGTGCCAGCAGCTCCGGGACTAGCGGGAGAAATGAGCAGTTCTTC.

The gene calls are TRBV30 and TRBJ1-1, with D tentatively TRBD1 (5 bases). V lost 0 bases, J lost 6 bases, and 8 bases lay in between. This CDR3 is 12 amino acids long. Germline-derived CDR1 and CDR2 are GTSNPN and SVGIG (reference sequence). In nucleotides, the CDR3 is TGTGCCTGGAGTGTATGGGACTCTGAAGCTTTCTTT. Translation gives CAWSVWDSEAFF.